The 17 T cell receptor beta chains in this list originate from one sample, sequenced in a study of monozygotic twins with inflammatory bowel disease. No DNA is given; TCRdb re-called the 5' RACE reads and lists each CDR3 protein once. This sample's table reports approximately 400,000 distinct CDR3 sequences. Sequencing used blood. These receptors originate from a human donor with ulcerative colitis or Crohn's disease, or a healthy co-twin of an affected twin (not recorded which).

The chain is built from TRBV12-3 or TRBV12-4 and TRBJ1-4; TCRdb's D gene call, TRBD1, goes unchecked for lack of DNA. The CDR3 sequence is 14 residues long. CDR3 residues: CASSWDRNNEKLFF.

The CDR3 region is CATSRDLTTEKLFF. The chain has TRBV15 and TRBJ1-4. The germline gives CDR1 LNHNV, CDR2 YYDKDF (reference sequence). The CDR3 covers 14 residues.

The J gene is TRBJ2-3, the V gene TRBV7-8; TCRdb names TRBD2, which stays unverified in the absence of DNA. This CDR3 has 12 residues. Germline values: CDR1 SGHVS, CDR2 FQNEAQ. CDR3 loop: CASSSSSGRGVF.

CDR3 sequence: CASSSDRERQQYF. The chain uses TRBV5-6 and TRBJ2-7; TCRdb indicates TRBD1, and absent DNA this call remains unverified. The CDR3 is 13 residues long. Germline V CDR1 and CDR2: SGHDT, YYEEEE.

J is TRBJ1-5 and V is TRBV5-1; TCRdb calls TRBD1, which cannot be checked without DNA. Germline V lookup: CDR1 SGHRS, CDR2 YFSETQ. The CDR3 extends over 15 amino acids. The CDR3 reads CASSLEGAGNQPQHF.

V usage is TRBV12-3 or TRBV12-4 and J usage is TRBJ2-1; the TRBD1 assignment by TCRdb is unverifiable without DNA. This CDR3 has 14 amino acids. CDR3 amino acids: CASRRGAAKNEQFF.

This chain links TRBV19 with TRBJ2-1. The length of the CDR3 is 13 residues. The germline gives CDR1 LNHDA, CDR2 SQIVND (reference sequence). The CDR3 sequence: CASSISQLNEQFF.

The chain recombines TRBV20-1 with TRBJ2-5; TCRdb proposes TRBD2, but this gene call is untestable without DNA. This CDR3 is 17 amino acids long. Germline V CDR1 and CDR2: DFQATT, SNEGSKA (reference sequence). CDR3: CSARDLGLAGVRETQYF.

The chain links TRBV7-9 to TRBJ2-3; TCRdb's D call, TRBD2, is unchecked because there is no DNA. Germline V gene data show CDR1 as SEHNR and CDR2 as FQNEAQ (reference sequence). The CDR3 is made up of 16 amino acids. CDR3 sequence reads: CASSLDTSGRTDTQYF.

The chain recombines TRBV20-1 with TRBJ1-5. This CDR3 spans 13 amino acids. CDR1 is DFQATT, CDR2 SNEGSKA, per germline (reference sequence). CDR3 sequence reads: CSARDPTNQPQHF.

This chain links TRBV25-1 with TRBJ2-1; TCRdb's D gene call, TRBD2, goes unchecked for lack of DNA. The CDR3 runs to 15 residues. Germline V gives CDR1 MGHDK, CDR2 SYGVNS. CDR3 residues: CASSEFGSGRDEQFF. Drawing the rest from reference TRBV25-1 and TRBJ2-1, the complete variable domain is EADIYQTPRYLVIGTGKKITLECSQTMGHDKMYWYQQDPGMELHLIHYSYGVNSTEKGDLSSESTVSRIRTEHFPLTLESARPSHTSQYLCASSEFGSGRDEQFFGPGTRLTVL.

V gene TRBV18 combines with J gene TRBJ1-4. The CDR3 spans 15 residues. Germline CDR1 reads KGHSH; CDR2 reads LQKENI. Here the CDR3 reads CASSPPDFMGVKLFF.

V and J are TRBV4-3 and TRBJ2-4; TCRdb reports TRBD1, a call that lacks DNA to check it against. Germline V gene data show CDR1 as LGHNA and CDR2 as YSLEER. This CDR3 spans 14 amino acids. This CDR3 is CASSVDSAKNIQYF.

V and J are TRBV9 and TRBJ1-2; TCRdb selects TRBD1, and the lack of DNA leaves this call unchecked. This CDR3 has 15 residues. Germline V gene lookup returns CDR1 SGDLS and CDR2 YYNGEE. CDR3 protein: CASSVLGHSNYGYTF.

CDR3 sequence reads: CASRGGTSGTDTQYF. The V and J genes are TRBV5-1 and TRBJ2-3; TCRdb outputs TRBD2, but without DNA this stays unchecked. From germline, CDR1 is SGHRS and CDR2 YFSETQ. The CDR3 has 15 residues.

The CDR3 is CASSEAGKDGYTF. The J gene is TRBJ1-2, the V gene TRBV25-1; TCRdb designates TRBD1, a call that cannot be tested without DNA. The CDR3 is 13 residues long. In germline, CDR1 is MGHDK, CDR2 SYGVNS.

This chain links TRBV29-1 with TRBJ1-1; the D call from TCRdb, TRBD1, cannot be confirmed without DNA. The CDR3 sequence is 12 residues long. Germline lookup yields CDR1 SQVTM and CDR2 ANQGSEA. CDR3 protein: CSVRHGGAEAFF.